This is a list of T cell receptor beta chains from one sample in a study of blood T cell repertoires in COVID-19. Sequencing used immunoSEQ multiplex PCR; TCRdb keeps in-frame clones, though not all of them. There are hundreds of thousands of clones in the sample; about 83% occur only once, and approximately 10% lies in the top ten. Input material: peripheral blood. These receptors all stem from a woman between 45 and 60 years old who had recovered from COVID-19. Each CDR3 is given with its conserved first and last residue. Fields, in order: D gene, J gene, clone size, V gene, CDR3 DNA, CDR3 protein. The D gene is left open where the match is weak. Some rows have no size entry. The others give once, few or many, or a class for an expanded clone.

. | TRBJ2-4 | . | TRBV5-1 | TGCGCCAGCAGCTCAGGGGCTACCAAAAACATTCAGTACTTC | CASSSGATKNIQYF
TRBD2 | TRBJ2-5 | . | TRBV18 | TGTGCCAGCTCACCAGGACTAGCGGGAGTTCAAGAGACCCAGTACTTC | CASSPGLAGVQETQYF
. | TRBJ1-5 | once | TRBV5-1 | TGCGCCAGCAGCTTGGGGGGGGTTAGTCAGCCCCAGCATTTT | CASSLGGVSQPQHF
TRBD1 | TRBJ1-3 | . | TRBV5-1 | TGCGCCAGCAGCTTGGACGGACAGGGGACGGGAAACACCATATATTTT | CASSLDGQGTGNTIYF
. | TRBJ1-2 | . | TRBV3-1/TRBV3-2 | TGTGCCAGCAGCCAAGAAGGGGTCTATGGCTACACCTTC | CASSQEGVYGYTF
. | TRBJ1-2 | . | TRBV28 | TGTGCCAGCCGGGGGAGGATTCACTATGGCTACACCTTC | CASRGRIHYGYTF
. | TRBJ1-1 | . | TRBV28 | TGTGCCAGCAGGAGAACAGGGTCAGGCGAAGCTTTCTTT | CASRRTGSGEAFF
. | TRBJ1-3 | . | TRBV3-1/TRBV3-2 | TGTGCCAGCAGCCGTTTACACTCTGGAAACACCATATATTTT | CASSRLHSGNTIYF
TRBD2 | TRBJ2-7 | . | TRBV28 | TGTGCCAGTATACTAGCGGGGTCCTCCTACGAGCAGTACTTC | CASILAGSSYEQYF
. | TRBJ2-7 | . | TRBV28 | TGTGCCAGCACATCCGGGACATTGGGGAACGAGCAGTACTTC | CASTSGTLGNEQYF
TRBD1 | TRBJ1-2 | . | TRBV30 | TGTGCCTGGAGTTTGACAGGGAACTATGGCTACACCTTC | CAWSLTGNYGYTF
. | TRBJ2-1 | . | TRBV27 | TGTGCCAGCAGCCACCAGCGGAATGAGCAGTTCTTC | CASSHQRNEQFF
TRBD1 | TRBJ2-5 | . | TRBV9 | TGTGCCAGCAGCTTAGACAGGGAAGAGACCCAGTACTTC | CASSLDREETQYF
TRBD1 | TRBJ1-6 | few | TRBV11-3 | TGTGCCAGCACCTTAATGAGTGTGGGCGAGGGACAGGGGTTCTCACCCCTCCACTTT | CASTLMSVGEGQGFSPLHF
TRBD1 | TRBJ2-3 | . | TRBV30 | TGTGCCTGGAGTCATGGACAGGGCAGAGATACGCAGTATTTT | CAWSHGQGRDTQYF
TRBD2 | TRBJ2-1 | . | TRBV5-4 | TGTGCCAGCAGCGCGAGACTAGCGGGAGGGCCCCATGAGCAGTTCTTC | CASSARLAGGPHEQFF
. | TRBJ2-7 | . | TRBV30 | TGTGCCTGGAAAAGGGACACCACCTACGAGCAGTACTTC | CAWKRDTTYEQYF
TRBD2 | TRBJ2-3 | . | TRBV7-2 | TGTGCCAGCAGCTTCACACCGTACCTAGCGGGGTTAGGTCCAGATACGCAGTATTTT | CASSFTPYLAGLGPDTQYF
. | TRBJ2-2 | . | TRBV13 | TGTGCCAGCAGCTTAGGTGGGAGGAGCACCGGGGAGCTGTTTTTT | CASSLGGRSTGELFF
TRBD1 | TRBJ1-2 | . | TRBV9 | TGTGCCAGCAGCTCCGGGACAGGAGCTACCTATGGCTACACCTTC | CASSSGTGATYGYTF
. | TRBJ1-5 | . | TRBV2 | TGTGCCAGCAGCGCGGACAGCTACAATCAGCCCCAGCATTTT | CASSADSYNQPQHF
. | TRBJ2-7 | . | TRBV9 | TGTGCCAGCAACTCCCCCGGCTACGAGCAGTACTTC | CASNSPGYEQYF
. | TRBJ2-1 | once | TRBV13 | TGTGCCAGCAGCTTAGGGGACTTTCCGGGCGCGCAGTTCTTC | CASSLGDFPGAQFF
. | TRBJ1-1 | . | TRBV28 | TGTGCCAGCAGGAGTTACAGTTTCACTGAAGCTTTCTTT | CASRSYSFTEAFF
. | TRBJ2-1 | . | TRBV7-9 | TGTGCCAGCAGTCCAAGGGCGGGTTACAATGAGCAGTTCTTC | CASSPRAGYNEQFF